This TCR beta chain was identified during a study of T cell responses to AZD1222 COVID-19 vaccine listed by TCRdb under 2021. About the study as a whole: A total of 230 to 250 trial participants underwent TCR sequencing, of whom around 200 received two doses of AZD1222 and some 25 received two doses of the MenACWY control vaccine. Enrollment into the trials was organized by age into subgroups of 18-55, 56-69 and 70-plus years, and those subgroups contained roughly 150, 30 and 60 TCR-sequenced participants, respectively.

The full study reports these points: Vaccine-associated CD4 TCRs spanned the whole spike protein, with dominant responses in regions 160-218 and 743-854. The 56-69-year group was small, and its depth increase did not reach significance, likely because of low power. Reportedly, close to half of the unique spike-specific TCRs recognized epitopes lying outside the regions that are mutated in the B.1.351 and B.1.1.7 variants. Participants were mostly white British and included more females than males, and it was suggested by the authors that clonal diversity may have been underestimated. Conclusions about previously exposed vaccinees are limited, since just a handful of AZD1222 recipients were seropositive for SARS-CoV-2 at baseline. Because no day 14 peak-response samples were available, the repertoires could be characterized only after the peak T cell response. Spike-specific TCR breadth and depth rose significantly after two AZD1222 doses compared with day 0 and with MenACWY recipients.

The CDR3 regions of human TCRbeta chains were analyzed by immunosequencing. In the source study's methods: TCRs in the repertoires were compared against a reference library of SARS-CoV-2-specific TCRs that had been generated with the MIRA antigen-specificity platform. Breadth was defined as the fraction of unique TCRs that were SARS-CoV-2-associated, and depth was defined as the fraction of total T cells that were SARS-CoV-2-associated. Using the MIRA data, every spike-specific TCR was mapped to the spike region that the TCR reacted to and assigned to either a CD4 or a CD8 class. Log10-transformed breadth and depth values were compared by one-way ANOVA with Sidak's multiple comparisons tests. The source is immuneACCESS, and TCRdb retained only in-frame sequences with V and J called. Part of the clones is not carried over; for the studies checked, unresolved V genes explain less than half of this, and the remainder is unexplained. V, J and clone size were drawn from that table, and D and trimming were deduced from the DNA. The sample yields about 130,000 clones; roughly 86% were counted once. The ten largest make up 4.5% to 7% of the sample.

The germline V gene (reference sequence) gives CDR1 as LNHNV and CDR2 as YYDKDF. Trimming removed 0 bases from V and 3 bases from J; the gene matches leave 8 bases unexplained. Counted from cysteine to phenylalanine, this CDR3 has 18 amino acids. The retained sequence is limited to the CDR3, 54 bases, with the frame set at the first base. Notes on this clone: The antigen it recognizes is unknown. Base qualities were left out, and no much larger clone turns up one base away.

Read against the paper, the sample's time point label means: about 28 days (+/-7) after the second vaccine dose. AZD1222 recipients whose second dose came at about 4 weeks and those whose second dose came at about 12 weeks were combined into one group, since spike-specific TCR depth and breadth did not differ between the two schedules. Vaccinee samples were obtained from the UK trials COV001 and COV002, which included a single-blind randomized controlled phase 2/3 trial of AZD1222 (ChAdOx1 nCoV-19) in healthy adults. For TCRbeta chain sequencing, PBMC samples were collected from trial participants at day 0 and at day 28 after the second dose.

The receptor was derived from an adult who received the AZD1222 COVID-19 vaccine. Recombination linked TRBV15 to TRBJ2-2, with 9 bases aligning to TRBD1. The source material was peripheral blood, sampled 28 days after the second AZD1222 dose. The DNA is as follows: TGTGCCACCAGCAGAGATCACGCCGGGACAGGGTACACCGGGGAGCTGTTTTTT. It codes for CATSRDHAGTGYTGELFF.